This T cell receptor beta chain stems from a study of T cells expressing NK-cell markers. About the study: The study drew TCR beta repertoires from sorted CD3+CD56+NKG2C+, CD3+CD56+NKG2C- and CD3+CD56-NKG2C+ T cells. Among eight sequenced donors, seven carried HCMV seropositivity while one was seronegative.

Concerning this clonotype: Its specificity is not known.

Study-level points and caveats: The CD3+CD56-NKG2C+ fraction was also led by these clonotypes in a few donors. The share of CD8+ T cells held by dominant NKG2C+ clonotypes was roughly 1.0-8% in more than 5 donors.

TCRdb re-called the 5' RACE reads, yielding one record per CDR3 amino acid sequence without DNA. This sample's table has 150,000 to 160,000 distinct CDR3 sequences. This CDR3 comprises 15 residues. CDR1 and CDR2 (germline): MNHNY, SVGAGI (reference sequence). Sequenced sample: blood T cells: a sorted CD56 or NKG2C T cell subset, CD4+ or CD8+ T cells, or bulk PBMC T cells (not recorded which). This receptor was taken from a woman aged 45-65 years in good health. V is TRBV6-6 and J is TRBJ1-6. CDR3 protein: CASTPREDGNSPLHF.